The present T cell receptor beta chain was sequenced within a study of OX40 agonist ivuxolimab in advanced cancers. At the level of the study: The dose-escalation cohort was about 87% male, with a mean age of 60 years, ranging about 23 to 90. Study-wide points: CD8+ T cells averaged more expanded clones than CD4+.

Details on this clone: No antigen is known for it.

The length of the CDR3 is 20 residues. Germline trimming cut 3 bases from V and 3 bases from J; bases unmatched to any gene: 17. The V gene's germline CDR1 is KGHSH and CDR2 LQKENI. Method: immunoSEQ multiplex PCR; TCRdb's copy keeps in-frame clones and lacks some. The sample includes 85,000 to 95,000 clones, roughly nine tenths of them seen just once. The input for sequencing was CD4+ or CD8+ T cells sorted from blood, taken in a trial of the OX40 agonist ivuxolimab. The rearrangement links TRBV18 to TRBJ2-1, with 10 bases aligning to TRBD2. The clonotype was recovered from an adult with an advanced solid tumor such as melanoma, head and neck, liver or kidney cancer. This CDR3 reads CASSPSGLAVPRRLYNEQFF. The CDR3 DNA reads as TGTGCCAGCTCACCCTCAGGACTAGCGGTTCCCCGGCGCCTCTACAATGAGCAGTTCTTC.